Listed here are 15 T cell receptor beta chains from one sample, sequenced in a study of cytomegalovirus exposure and HLA in healthy donors. The PCR made use of 60 Vbeta and 13 Jbeta primers. Profiling relied on immunoSEQ multiplex PCR, and the TCRdb table lists in-frame clones only, not all of them. This table lists tens of thousands of clones. Sequencing used PBMCs. The receptors come from a man aged 40-49 years in good health and CMV-seropositive.

The chain combines TRBV4-2 with TRBJ1-2; weak D call: TRBD1 (6 bases). The V and J ends lost 0 bases and 6 bases respectively, with 11 bases between them. Per the germline V gene, CDR1 is LGHNA and CDR2 is YNFKEQ. This CDR3 spans 14 amino acids. CDR3 DNA sequence: TGTGCCAGCAGCCAAGAAACAGGGCTGGATGGCTACACCTTC. This gives the protein CASSQETGLDGYTF.

The chain is built from TRBV9 and TRBJ2-7; TRBD2 matches at 11 bases. Germline V gene data show CDR1 as SGDLS and CDR2 as YYNGEE. Trimming at V came to 3 bases and at J to 7 bases, leaving 9 bases not matched to a gene. This CDR3 has 15 amino acids. CDR3 sequence: CASSDPSGRSGEQYF. CDR3 bases: TGTGCCAGCAGCGACCCTAGCGGGAGGTCAGGGGAGCAGTACTTC. Full variable domain (rest looked up from reference TRBV9 and TRBJ2-7): DSGVTQTPKHLITATGQRVTLRCSPRSGDLSVYWYQQSLDQGLQFLIQYYNGEERAKGNILERFSAQQFPDLHSELNLSSLELGDSALYFCASSDPSGRSGEQYFGPGTRLTVT.

The chain carries TRBV6-5 and TRBJ2-5; 11 bases line up with TRBD1. The junction had 9 bases not matched to a gene; V was cut back by 8 bases and J by 4 bases. Germline values: CDR1 MNHEY, CDR2 SVGAGI. The CDR3 contains 15 residues. Here the CDR3 reads CASLRTGGMGETQYF. CDR3 in DNA: TGTGCCAGCCTCCGGACAGGGGGCATGGGAGAGACCCAGTACTTC.

The gene calls are TRBV15 and TRBJ2-2; D is perhaps TRBD1 (6 bases). From germline, CDR1 is LNHNV and CDR2 YYDKDF (reference sequence). Trimming removed 8 bases at V and 3 bases at J, with 13 bases between. The CDR3 has 14 amino acids. CDR3 bases: TGTGCCACCGCGCCCAGGGGTGACACCGGGGAGCTGTTTTTT. Protein product: CATAPRGDTGELFF.

The chain recombines TRBV27 with TRBJ2-7, with 7 bases lining up with TRBD2. CDR3 length equals 14 residues. The ends lost 6 bases at V and 2 bases at J; junction bases unmatched: 7. The germline V gene has CDR1 MNHEY and CDR2 SMNVEV (reference sequence). CDR3 nucleotide sequence: TGTGCCAGCAGCGACCGTGGGGGGGCCTACGAGCAGTACTTC. Residues: CASSDRGGAYEQYF.

The V and J genes are TRBV7-9 and TRBJ2-2; D is uncertain. Germline CDR1 is SEHNR and CDR2 is FQNEAQ (reference sequence). The CDR3 sequence is 13 residues long. Trimming pared 5 bases from V and 6 bases from J, leaving 10 bases between. The CDR3 region is CASSRAPSGELFF. CDR3 DNA: TGTGCCAGCAGCCGCGCCCCGTCCGGGGAGCTGTTTTTT.

This chain connects TRBV9 to TRBJ2-2; the D gene is possibly TRBD1 (6 bases). This CDR3 comprises 15 residues. The germline V gene has CDR1 SGDLS and CDR2 YYNGEE. Deletions cut 4 bases from V and 0 bases from J, with 10 bases between. This CDR3 is CASSQGTSNTGELFF. CDR3 DNA: TGTGCCAGCAGCCAAGGGACATCGAACACCGGGGAGCTGTTTTTT.

The chain combines TRBV30 with TRBJ2-7; 7 nucleotides align to TRBD1. Germline V gene sequence: CDR1 GTSNPN, CDR2 SVGIG (reference sequence). With V trimmed by 4 bases and J by 0 bases, 6 bases remained unmatched. CDR3 length: 14 residues. The CDR3 sequence: CAWTRDSDSYEQYF. In nucleotides, the CDR3 is TGTGCCTGGACACGGGACAGCGACTCCTACGAGCAGTACTTC.

The V call is TRBV28, the J call TRBJ2-7; D gene uncertain. Germline V CDR1 and CDR2: MDHEN, SYDVKM. The length of the CDR3 is 14 residues. Trimming removed 2 bases at V and 8 bases at J, with 16 bases between. DNA of the CDR3: TGTGCCAGCAGTTTAATGAACCTACTACGGCAGCAGTACTTC. It is translated as CASSLMNLLRQQYF.

The chain carries TRBV6-5 and TRBJ1-4; the match to TRBD1 covers 7 bases. The germline V gene encodes CDR1 MNHEY and CDR2 SVGAGI. This CDR3 is built from 14 residues. J gave up 6 bases and V 6 bases, and 7 bases lay outside the gene matches. CDR3: CASRRQGGDEKLFF. DNA of the CDR3: TGTGCCAGCAGACGACAGGGTGGTGATGAAAAACTGTTTTTT.

This chain links TRBV9 with TRBJ1-2; the match to TRBD1 covers 7 bases. Germline V gene sequence: CDR1 SGDLS, CDR2 YYNGEE. There are 14 residues in the CDR3. Unmatched junction bases numbered 6, after V lost 4 bases and J lost 3 bases. The chain's CDR3 is CASSLGQRHYGYTF. The CDR3 nucleotides are TGTGCCAGCAGCTTGGGACAGCGACACTATGGCTACACCTTC.

The chain links TRBV2 to TRBJ1-5; the D gene is possibly TRBD1 (5 bases). The germline gives CDR1 SNHLY, CDR2 FYNNEI. The V end was cut by 4 bases, the J end by 3 bases, with 10 bases between. This CDR3 region has 14 residues. CDR3 bases: TGTGCCAGCAGTGCTGACAGCTCCAATCAGCCCCAGCATTTT. It is translated as CASSADSSNQPQHF. Using reference TRBV2 and TRBJ1-5 for the parts outside the CDR3, the full variable domain is EPEVTQTPSHQVTQMGQEVILRCVPISNHLYFYWYRQILGQKVEFLVSFYNNEISEKSEIFDDQFSVERPDGSNFTLKIRSTKLEDSAMYFCASSADSSNQPQHFGDGTRLSIL.

The V gene is TRBV7-9, the J gene TRBJ1-2, with TRBD1 matching 7 bases. This CDR3 comprises 18 residues. Germline V gives CDR1 SEHNR, CDR2 FQNEAQ (reference sequence). V lost 0 bases to trimming and J lost 1 base; unmatched junction nucleotides: 11. CDR3 nucleotides: TGTGCCAGCAGCTTAGCCGACGGGACAGCCTGGCATAACTATGGCTACACCTTC. Protein product: CASSLADGTAWHNYGYTF.

The rearrangement links TRBV19 to TRBJ1-4; perhaps TRBD1 as D (5 bases). The CDR3 is 16 residues long. With 6 bases removed from V and 4 bases from J, the gap between germline ends came to 18 bases. Germline assignment: CDR1 LNHDA and CDR2 SQIVND (reference sequence). CDR3 nucleotides: TGTGCCAGTAGACCCCGAGTCGGGACTCTTAATGAAAAACTGTTTTTT. It translates to CASRPRVGTLNEKLFF.

The chain has TRBV6-1 and TRBJ1-1, with 9 bases lining up with TRBD1. CDR1 is MNHNS, CDR2 SASEGT, per germline. CDR3 size: 14 residues. V lost 6 bases, J lost 5 bases, and 7 bases stayed unmatched. The chain's CDR3 is CASSGGQGGTEAFF. CDR3 bases: TGTGCCAGCAGCGGGGGACAGGGTGGGACTGAAGCTTTCTTT.